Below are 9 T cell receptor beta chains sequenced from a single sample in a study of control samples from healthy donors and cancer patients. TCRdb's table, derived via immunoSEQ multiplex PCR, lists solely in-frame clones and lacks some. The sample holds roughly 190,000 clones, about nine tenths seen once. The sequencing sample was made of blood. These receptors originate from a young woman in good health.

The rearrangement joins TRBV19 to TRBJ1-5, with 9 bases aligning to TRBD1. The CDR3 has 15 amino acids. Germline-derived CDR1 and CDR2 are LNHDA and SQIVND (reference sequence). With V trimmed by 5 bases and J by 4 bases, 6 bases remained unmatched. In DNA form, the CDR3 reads TGTGCCAGTAGTCCGGACAGGGGCAGGAATCAGCCCCAGCATTTT. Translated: CASSPDRGRNQPQHF.

DNA of the CDR3: TGTGCCAGCAGCCCGGGACAGGGGACCTATAATTCACCCCTCCACTTT. Translation gives CASSPGQGTYNSPLHF. This chain uses TRBV5-6 with TRBJ1-6; TRBD1 agrees at 10 bases. With 4 bases clipped from V and 2 bases from J, the junction kept 3 bases outside the gene matches. Per germline, CDR1 SGHDT and CDR2 YYEEEE. This CDR3 contains 16 residues.

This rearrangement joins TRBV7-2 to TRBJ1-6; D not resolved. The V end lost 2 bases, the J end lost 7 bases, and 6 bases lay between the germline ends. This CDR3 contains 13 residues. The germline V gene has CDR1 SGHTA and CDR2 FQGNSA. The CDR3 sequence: CASSLQLNSPLHF. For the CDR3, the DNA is TGTGCCAGCAGCTTACAGCTGAATTCACCCCTCCACTTT.

CDR3 nucleotides: TGCAGTGCTAGTCGGGCCGGAGGTGGGAATTCACCCCTCCACTTT. This translates into CSASRAGGGNSPLHF. The J gene is TRBJ1-6, the V gene TRBV20-1; no firm D call. Trimming pared 3 bases from V and 7 bases from J, leaving 16 bases between. The V gene's germline CDR1 is DFQATT and CDR2 SNEGSKA (reference sequence). CDR3 length: 15 residues.

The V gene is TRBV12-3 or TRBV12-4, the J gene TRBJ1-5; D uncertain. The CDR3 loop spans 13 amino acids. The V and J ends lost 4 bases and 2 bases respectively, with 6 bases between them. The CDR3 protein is CASSSAGNQPQHF. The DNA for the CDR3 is TGTGCCAGCAGTTCGGCAGGCAATCAGCCCCAGCATTTT.

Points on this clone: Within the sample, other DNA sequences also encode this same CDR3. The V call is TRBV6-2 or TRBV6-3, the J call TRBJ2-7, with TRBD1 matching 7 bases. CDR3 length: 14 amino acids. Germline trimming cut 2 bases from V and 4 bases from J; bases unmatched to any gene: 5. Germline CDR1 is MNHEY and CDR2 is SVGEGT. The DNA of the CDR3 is TGTGCCAGCAGTTACGAGACAGGGTCGTACGAGCAGTACTTC. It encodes CASSYETGSYEQYF.

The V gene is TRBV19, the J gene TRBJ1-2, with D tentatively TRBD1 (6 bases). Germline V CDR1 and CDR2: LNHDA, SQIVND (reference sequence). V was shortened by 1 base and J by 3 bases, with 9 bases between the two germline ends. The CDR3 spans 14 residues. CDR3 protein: CASSIGTGYYGYTF. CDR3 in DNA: TGTGCCAGTAGTATAGGTACAGGGTACTATGGCTACACCTTC. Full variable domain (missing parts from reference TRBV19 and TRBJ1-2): DGGITQSPKYLFRKEGQNVTLSCEQNLNHDAMYWYRQDPGQGLRLIYYSQIVNDFQKGDIAEGYSVSREKKESFPLTVTSAQKNPTAFYLCASSIGTGYYGYTFGSGTRLTVV.

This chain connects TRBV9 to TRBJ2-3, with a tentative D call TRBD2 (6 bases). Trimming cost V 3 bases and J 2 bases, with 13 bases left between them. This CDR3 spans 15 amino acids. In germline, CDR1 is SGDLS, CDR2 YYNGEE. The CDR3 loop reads CASSDDWGVTDTQYF. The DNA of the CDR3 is TGTGCCAGCAGCGACGACTGGGGGGTCACAGATACGCAGTATTTT.

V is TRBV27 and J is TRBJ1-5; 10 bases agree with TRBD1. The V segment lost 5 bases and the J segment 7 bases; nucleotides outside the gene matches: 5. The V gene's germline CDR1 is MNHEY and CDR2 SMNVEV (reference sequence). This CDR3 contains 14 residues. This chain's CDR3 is CASSTTGGGQPQHF. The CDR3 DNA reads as TGTGCCAGCAGTACGACAGGGGGCGGGCAGCCCCAGCATTTT.